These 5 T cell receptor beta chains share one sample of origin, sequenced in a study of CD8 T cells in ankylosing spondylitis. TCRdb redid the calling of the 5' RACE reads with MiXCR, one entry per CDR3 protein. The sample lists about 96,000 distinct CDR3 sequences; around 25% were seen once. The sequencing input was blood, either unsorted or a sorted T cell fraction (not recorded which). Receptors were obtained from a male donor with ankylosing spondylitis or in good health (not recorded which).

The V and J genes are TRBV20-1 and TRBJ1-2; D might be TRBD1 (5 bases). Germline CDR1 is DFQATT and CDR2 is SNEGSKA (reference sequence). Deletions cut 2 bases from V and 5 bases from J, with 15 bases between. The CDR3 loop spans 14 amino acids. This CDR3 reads CSARPGPGYYGYTF. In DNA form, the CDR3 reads TGCAGTGCTAGACCCGGGCCAGGGTATTATGGCTACACCTTC.

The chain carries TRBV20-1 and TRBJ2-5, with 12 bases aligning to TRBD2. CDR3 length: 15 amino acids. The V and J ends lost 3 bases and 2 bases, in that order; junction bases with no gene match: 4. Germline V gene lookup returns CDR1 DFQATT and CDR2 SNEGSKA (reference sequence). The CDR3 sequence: CSASTSGRFQETQYF. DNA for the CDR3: TGCAGTGCTAGTACTAGCGGGAGGTTTCAAGAGACCCAGTACTTC.

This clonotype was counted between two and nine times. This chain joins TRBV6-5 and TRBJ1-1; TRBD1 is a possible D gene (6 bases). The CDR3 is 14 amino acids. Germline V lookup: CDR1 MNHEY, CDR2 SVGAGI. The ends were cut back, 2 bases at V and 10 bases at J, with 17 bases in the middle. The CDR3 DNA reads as TGTGCCAGCAGTTACGGGGGCTCACAGGTTGGAGCTTTCTTT. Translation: CASSYGGSQVGAFF.

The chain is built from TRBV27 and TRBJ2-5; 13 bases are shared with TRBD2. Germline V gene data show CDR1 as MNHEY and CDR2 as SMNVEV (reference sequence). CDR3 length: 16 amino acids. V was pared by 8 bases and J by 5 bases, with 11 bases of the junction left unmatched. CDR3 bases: TGTGCCAGCTCCAGACTAGCGGGGGGTCCTAGGGAGACCCAGTACTTC. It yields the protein CASSRLAGGPRETQYF.

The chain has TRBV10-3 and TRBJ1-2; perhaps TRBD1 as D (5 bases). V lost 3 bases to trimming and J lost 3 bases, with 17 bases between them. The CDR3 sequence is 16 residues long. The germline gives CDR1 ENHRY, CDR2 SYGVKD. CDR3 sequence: CAISEKGVDIYYGYTF. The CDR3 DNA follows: TGTGCCATCAGTGAAAAAGGGGTCGACATTTACTATGGCTACACCTTC.